A selection of T cell receptor beta chains follows, all from one sample in a study of T cell responses to AZD1222 COVID-19 vaccine. Data came from immunoSEQ multiplex PCR; TCRdb stores just in-frame clones and leaves some out. Among under 130,000 clones, 80% to 90% were seen once, and the ten largest hold 35% to 45%. The sequencing here drew on peripheral blood, taken 28 days after the second AZD1222 dose. All receptors come from an adult who received the AZD1222 COVID-19 vaccine. Both conserved end residues are part of each CDR3. The listing skips clone size in some rows; elsewhere it reads once, few, many or a size class.

CDR3 length | clone size | V gene | CDR3 protein
15 | - | TRBV7-3 | CASSTQGAPSTEAFF
15 | - | TRBV15 | CATSTVGGPYNEQFF
14 | - | TRBV11-2 | CASSLGLSSYEQYF
15 | - | TRBV6-5 | CASVPDRSSYNEQFF
12 | - | TRBV6-1 | CASSLSNQPQHF
12 | - | TRBV6-5 | CASRQGGWGYTF
11 | - | TRBV19 | CAVTANYGYTF
13 | - | TRBV5-1 | CASSIAGANEQFF
15 | - | TRBV6-2/TRBV6-3 | CASSRLAGQTDTQYF
13 | - | TRBV7-3 | CASSFQGRDEQFF
16 | - | TRBV27 | CASSFSTPWFSEKLFF
15 | - | TRBV30 | CAWSVRLLMNTEAFF
17 | - | TRBV14 | CASSGTSGGPNTDTQYF
13 | once | TRBV6-1 | CASSEAGGNEQYF
15 | - | TRBV7-6 | CASSKGQGAINEQYF
11 | - | TRBV20-1 | CSGDGNTEAFF
16 | - | TRBV7-2 | CASSPRYRTNTGELFF
16 | - | TRBV4-2 | CASSQFSGRTYNEQFF
12 | - | TRBV14 | CASSQDPGELFF
13 | - | TRBV28 | CASTHTGGYGYTF
12 | - | TRBV24-1 | CATRSGDNEQFF
15 | - | TRBV28 | CASSPGGTGGTEAFF
14 | many | TRBV9 | CASSVGDGGYEQYF
15 | - | TRBV28 | CASSQAGGSYNEQFF
16 | - | TRBV27 | CASSPSTGAPYNEQFF
15 | - | TRBV6-5 | CASRRDSNPTYEQYF
13 | - | TRBV27 | CASSLSEYTEAFF
15 | - | TRBV7-2 | CASSLDSGRASEQYF
15 | once | TRBV28 | CASSLSGLSVNEQFF
15 | - | TRBV7-3 | CASSVKGGMNTEAFF
12 | - | TRBV24-1 | CATSDSVEPQHF
13 | - | TRBV7-9 | CASSLEQNTEAFF
15 | - | TRBV7-9 | CASSWVGGGTDTQYF
14 | - | TRBV2 | CASSRDSLSAEAFF
12 | - | TRBV5-5 | CASSLIEEKLFF
12 | once | TRBV7-2 | CASSLPYYEQYF
15 | - | TRBV27 | CASSAGTSGKGEQFF
15 | - | TRBV5-1 | CASSLSTGKIDEQYF
16 | - | TRBV23-1 | CASISTSSGRDTEAFF
12 | once | TRBV19 | CASRGRQETQYF
14 | - | TRBV2 | CASSVEGLPFPQYF
14 | - | TRBV7-8 | CASSTSGMNTEAFF
13 | - | TRBV28 | CASSLYNLEEQYF
13 | - | TRBV5-5 | CASSQQGAYEQYF